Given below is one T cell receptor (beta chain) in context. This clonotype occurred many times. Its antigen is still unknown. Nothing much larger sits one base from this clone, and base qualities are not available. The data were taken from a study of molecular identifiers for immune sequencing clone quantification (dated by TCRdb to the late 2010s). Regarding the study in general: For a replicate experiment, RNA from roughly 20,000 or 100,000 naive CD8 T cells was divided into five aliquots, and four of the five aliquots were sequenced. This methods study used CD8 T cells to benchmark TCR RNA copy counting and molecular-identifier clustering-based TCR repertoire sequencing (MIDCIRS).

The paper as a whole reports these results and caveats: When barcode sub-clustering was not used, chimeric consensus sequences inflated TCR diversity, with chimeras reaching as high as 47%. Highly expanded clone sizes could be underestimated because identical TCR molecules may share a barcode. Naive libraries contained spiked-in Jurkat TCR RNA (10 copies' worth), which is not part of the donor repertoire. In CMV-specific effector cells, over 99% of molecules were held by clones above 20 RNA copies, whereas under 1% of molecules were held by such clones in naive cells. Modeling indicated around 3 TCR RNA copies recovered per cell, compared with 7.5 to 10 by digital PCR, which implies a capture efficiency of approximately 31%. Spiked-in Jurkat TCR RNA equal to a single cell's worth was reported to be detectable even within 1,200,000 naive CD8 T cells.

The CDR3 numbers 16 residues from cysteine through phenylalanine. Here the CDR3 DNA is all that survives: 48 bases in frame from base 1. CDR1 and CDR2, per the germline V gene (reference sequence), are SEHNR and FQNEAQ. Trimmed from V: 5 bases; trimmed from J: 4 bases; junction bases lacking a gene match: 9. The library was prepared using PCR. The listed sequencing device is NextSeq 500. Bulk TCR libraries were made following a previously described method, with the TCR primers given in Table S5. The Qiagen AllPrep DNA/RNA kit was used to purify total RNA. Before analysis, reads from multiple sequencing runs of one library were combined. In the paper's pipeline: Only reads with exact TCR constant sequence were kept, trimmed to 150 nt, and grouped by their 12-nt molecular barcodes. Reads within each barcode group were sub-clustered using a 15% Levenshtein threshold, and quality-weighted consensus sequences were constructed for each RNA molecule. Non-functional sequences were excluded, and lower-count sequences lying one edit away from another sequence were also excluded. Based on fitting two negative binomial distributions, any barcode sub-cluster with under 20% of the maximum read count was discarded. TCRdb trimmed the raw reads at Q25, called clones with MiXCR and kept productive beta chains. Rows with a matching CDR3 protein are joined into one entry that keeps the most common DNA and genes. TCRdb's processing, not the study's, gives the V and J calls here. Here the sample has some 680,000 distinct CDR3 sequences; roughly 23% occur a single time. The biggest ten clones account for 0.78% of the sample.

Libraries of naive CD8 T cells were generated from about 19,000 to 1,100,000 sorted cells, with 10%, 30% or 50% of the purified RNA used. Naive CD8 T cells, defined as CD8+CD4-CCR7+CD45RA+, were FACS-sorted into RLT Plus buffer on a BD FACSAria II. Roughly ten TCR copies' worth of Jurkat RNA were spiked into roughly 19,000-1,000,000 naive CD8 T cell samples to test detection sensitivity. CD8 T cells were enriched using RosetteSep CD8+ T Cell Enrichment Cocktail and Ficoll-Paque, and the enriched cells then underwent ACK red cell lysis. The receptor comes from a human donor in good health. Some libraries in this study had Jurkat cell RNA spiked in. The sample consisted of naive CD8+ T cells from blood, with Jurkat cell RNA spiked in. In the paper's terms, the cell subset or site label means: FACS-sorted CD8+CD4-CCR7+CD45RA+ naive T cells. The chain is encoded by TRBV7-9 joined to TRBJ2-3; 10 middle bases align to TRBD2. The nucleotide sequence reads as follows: TGTGCCAGCAGCCGAATAGCGGGGGGCGGCCCAGATACGCAGTATTTT. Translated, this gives CASSRIAGGGPDTQYF.